The TCR beta chain described here comes from a study of cytomegalovirus exposure and HLA in healthy donors listed by TCRdb under 2017. Background on the whole study: A later analysis indicated that the 130 or so validation repertoires were generated on the platform also employed for the approximately 700 repertoires of the first cohort. The study aimed to test whether cataloging public T cell receptors could reveal signatures of past pathogen exposure. The study combined high-throughput TCR immunosequencing, statistical association of individual TCRs with disease status, and machine learning to predict cytomegalovirus infection status. A separate validation cohort of roughly 130 different subjects was used in addition to the 666-subject first cohort.

Broader findings and caveats from the paper: The classifier was reported to diagnose cytomegalovirus status with high specificity and sensitivity in both the original cohort and the validation cohort. In the study, about 150 TCR beta chains were listed as associated with cytomegalovirus. The authors suggested that the approach could potentially be generalized to other disease states and immunological phenotypes. A later analysis had no HLA typing for the validation cohort, so co-occurrence there was scored across all 110 or so repertoires. Across donors, most TCR sequences were observed very rarely, whereas some public TCRs were present in many individuals. Subsequent analysis determined that TCRs grouped into clusters in the first cohort also showed a tendency toward co-occurrence across the 130 or so validation repertoires, and 85% to 95% of cluster scores exceeded 0. In vitro tests confirmed that three of the cytomegalovirus-associated TCR beta chains recognize cytomegalovirus antigens.

A distance of 19 bases separates the germline ends of V and J, which lose 7 bases and 0 bases respectively. Spanning cysteine to phenylalanine, the CDR3 consists of 17 amino acids. The retained sequence is limited to the CDR3, 51 bases, with the frame set at the first base. CDR1 SNHLY and CDR2 FYNNEI were looked up in the germline V gene. The donors were included in the validation cohort of 130 or so subjects, a group kept apart from the roughly 700-subject first cohort. On this clone itself: The antigen it binds to is not known. No clone much larger than this one lies a single base away; base qualities are absent.

The library was prepared using the immunoSEQ multiplex PCR assay. The original methods were these. A statistical classification framework was built to diagnose cytomegalovirus status from the catalog of TCR beta chain sequences. TCRdb took over this immuneACCESS table, retaining in-frame rearrangements with V and J assigned. Such tables are incomplete; in checked studies, under half of the missing clones stem from an unresolved V gene, and the remainder is unexplained. V, J and clone size are taken as reported in that table, and D and trimming were inferred from the DNA itself. A total of approximately 200,000 clones appear in this sample, about 81% of them only once. The ten largest clonotypes hold around 1.2% of the sample.

The V and J genes are TRBV2 and TRBJ1-5; TRBD1 is a weak D gene call, 6 bases matching. This receptor was obtained from a woman aged 30 to 39 in good health and CMV-seronegative. The specimen was PBMCs. The DNA reads TGTGCCAGCACCCGGGACACGGCCGCATATAGCAATCAGCCCCAGCATTTT. Protein translation: CASTRDTAAYSNQPQHF.